This T cell receptor (beta chain) emerged from a study of blood T cell repertoires in COVID-19. Study as a whole: Spain, Italy and the United States supplied samples that represented acute and convalescent COVID-19. T cells, B-cell-depleted T cells, or PBMCs supplied cDNA or gDNA.

Original methodology: Estimates of nucleated cell counts were drawn from the amplification of reference gene primers. Produced via immunoSEQ multiplex PCR; TCRdb's table is partial and in-frame only. V and J calls plus clone size are reproduced from that table; the DNA served to infer D and trimming. Of about 140,000 clones in the sample, about 86% are singletons; the top ten hold around 8.4%. This CDR3 contains 13 residues. With 0 bases removed from V and 6 bases from J, the gap between germline ends came to 6 bases. CDR1 is LGHDT and CDR2 is YNNKEL in the germline V gene (reference sequence). The sample taken for sequencing was peripheral blood. This clonotype was obtained from a woman in her sixties with acute or convalescent COVID-19. The chain uses TRBV3-1 (or the pseudogene TRBV3-2) and TRBJ2-1; D ambiguous. As DNA, the CDR3 is TGTGCCAGCAGCCAAGATCTAACCAATGAGCAGTTCTTC. This encodes CASSQDLTNEQFF.